This T cell receptor beta chain was recorded in a study of OX40 agonist ivuxolimab in advanced cancers. V lost 4 bases to trimming and J lost 6 bases, with 10 bases between them. Per germline, CDR1 WSHSY and CDR2 SAAADI. This CDR3 region has 13 residues. Here immunoSEQ multiplex PCR was the method, and the copy in TCRdb shows in-frame clones only, minus some. Here the sample spans 60,000 to 100,000 clones, 87% being singletons. The receptor was derived from an adult with an advanced solid tumor such as melanoma, head and neck, liver or kidney cancer. Sequences were derived from CD4+ or CD8+ T cells sorted from blood, sampled in a trial of the OX40 agonist ivuxolimab. V is TRBV10-2 and J is TRBJ1-5; no clear D. CDR3 protein: CASSGTLVQPQHF. CDR3 coding DNA: TGCGCCAGCAGTGGGACGTTAGTTCAGCCCCAGCATTTT.